These 26 T cell receptor beta chains were all obtained from the same sample, sequenced in a study of response to subunit inactivated influenza vaccine. TCRdb re-called the RT-PCR reads through MiXCR, storing one row per CDR3 protein. The repertoire consists of a few hundred thousand distinct CDR3 sequences, with about 20% occurring once and the leading ten covering about a tenth. The material sequenced was PBMCs from blood, taken less than 22 months after vaccination. Every receptor here comes from a man aged 45-69 years who received an inactivated influenza vaccine.

This clonotype has only a few counts. The chain uses TRBV28 and TRBJ2-7; D is tentatively TRBD1 or TRBD2 (5 bases each). The V end lost 3 bases, the J end lost 0 bases, and 15 bases lay between the germline ends. The CDR3 is 16 amino acids. Looked up from germline, CDR1 is MDHEN and CDR2 is SYDVKM. The CDR3 region has the DNA TGTGCCAGCAGTTTGCTAGGGACCCTAAGCTCCTACGAGCAGTACTTC. Protein product: CASSLLGTLSSYEQYF.

J is TRBJ1-2 and V is TRBV28; 9 bases map to TRBD1. The CDR3 length is 17 residues. CDR1 MDHEN and CDR2 SYDVKM come from the germline V gene. The V segment lost 4 bases and the J segment 4 bases; nucleotides outside the gene matches: 13. CDR3 protein: CASSSNYRDRAGYGYTF. CDR3 DNA sequence: TGTGCCAGCAGTTCCAACTACCGGGACAGGGCTGGCTATGGCTACACCTTC.

J is TRBJ2-7 and V is TRBV6-1; 12 bases align to TRBD1. The ends lost 6 bases at V and 3 bases at J; junction bases unmatched: 6. CDR1 and CDR2 (germline): MNHNS, SASEGT. CDR3 length: 15 residues. The CDR3 region has the DNA TGTGCCAGCAGGACCGGGACAGGGGGCATCTACGAGCAGTACTTC. This translates into CASRTGTGGIYEQYF.

The J gene is TRBJ1-1, the V gene TRBV6-2 or TRBV6-3; possible D gene TRBD1, 6 bases. Germline values: CDR1 MNHEY, CDR2 SVGEGT. CDR3 length: 13 amino acids. Trimming stripped 7 bases from V and 6 bases from J, with 15 bases between. DNA of the CDR3: TGTGCCAGCACCGAGGGGGGGTCGGCTGAAGCTTTCTTT. Translated, it gives CASTEGGSAEAFF.

This clonotype has at least ten counts. The chain joins TRBV19 to TRBJ1-5; no reliable D call. Trimming pared 3 bases from V and 0 bases from J, leaving 9 bases between. The CDR3 totals 15 residues. Germline V gene lookup returns CDR1 LNHDA and CDR2 SQIVND (reference sequence). The DNA for the CDR3 is TGTGCCAGTAGTATGCGAAGGAATAGCAATCAGCCCCAGCATTTT. Protein product: CASSMRRNSNQPQHF.

The gene calls are TRBV3-1 and TRBJ1-2, with D perhaps TRBD1 (5 bases). Trimming removed 3 bases from V and 6 bases from J, with 8 bases in between. The germline CDR1 and CDR2 sequences are LGHDT and YNNKEL (reference sequence). This CDR3 is built from 12 residues. The CDR3 nucleotides read TGTGCCAGCAGCCATGAGGGACATGGCTACACCTTC. Amino acid sequence: CASSHEGHGYTF. The full variable domain, completed using reference TRBV3-1 and TRBJ1-2, is DTAVSQTPKYLVTQMGNDKSIKCEQNLGHDTMYWYKQDSKKFLKIMFSYNNKELIINETVPNRFSPKSPDKAHLNLHINSLELGDSAVYFCASSHEGHGYTFGSGTRLTVV.

J is TRBJ1-5 and V is TRBV19; the D gene is possibly TRBD1 (6 bases). Germline V gene data show CDR1 as LNHDA and CDR2 as SQIVND (reference sequence). The germline V and J ends were trimmed by 5 bases and 2 bases, with 10 bases remaining between them. CDR3 length equals 14 residues. This CDR3 reads CASSGTPRNQPQHF. In DNA form, the CDR3 reads TGTGCCAGTAGTGGGACACCACGCAATCAGCCCCAGCATTTT.

This rearrangement joins TRBV18 to TRBJ2-7; D gene uncertain. Trimming stripped 0 bases from V and 3 bases from J, with 6 bases between. Germline values: CDR1 KGHSH, CDR2 LQKENI. The CDR3 is 13 amino acids. In DNA form, the CDR3 reads TGTGCCAGCTCACCACCGTCAAGCTACGAGCAGTACTTC. Its protein product is CASSPPSSYEQYF.

This clonotype was picked up a small number of times. For the CDR3, the DNA is TGTGCCAGCAGTTCTAGCGGAACTAGCACAGATACGCAGTATTTT. Protein product: CASSSSGTSTDTQYF. The rearrangement uses TRBV12-3 or TRBV12-4 and TRBJ2-3, with 7 bases lining up with TRBD2. Unmatched junction bases numbered 4, after V lost 4 bases and J lost 0 bases. CDR3 length: 15 residues.

This clonotype came up many times. This chain connects TRBV20-1 to TRBJ2-3, with 8 bases fitting TRBD1. J gave up 11 bases and V 3 bases, and 10 bases lay outside the gene matches. The CDR3 length is 13 residues. Germline V gene data show CDR1 as DFQATT and CDR2 as SNEGSKA (reference sequence). This CDR3 reads CSARSPTGGLQYF. The DNA of the CDR3 is TGCAGTGCTAGGAGCCCCACAGGGGGGTTGCAGTATTTT.

This chain links TRBV2 with TRBJ2-5; no clear D gene. The germline CDR1 and CDR2 sequences are SNHLY and FYNNEI. CDR3 length equals 14 residues. V was cut by 1 base and J by 2 bases, with 8 bases left in between. The DNA for the CDR3 is TGTGCCAGCAGTGAAGGGGTGAGGCAAGAGACCCAGTACTTC. Translation: CASSEGVRQETQYF. The variable domain in full, completed from reference TRBV2 and TRBJ2-5, reads EPEVTQTPSHQVTQMGQEVILRCVPISNHLYFYWYRQILGQKVEFLVSFYNNEISEKSEIFDDQFSVERPDGSNFTLKIRSTKLEDSAMYFCASSEGVRQETQYFGPGTRLLVL.

In DNA, the CDR3 is TGCAGCGTTGAGCTTAATCCCTACGAGCAGTACTTC. Amino acids: CSVELNPYEQYF. V usage is TRBV29-1 and J usage is TRBJ2-7, with unresolved D. The CDR3 totals 12 residues. Between the trimmed V and J ends, which lost 3 bases and 2 bases, there was a span of 8 bases. The V gene's germline CDR1 is SQVTM and CDR2 ANQGSEA.

This clonotype was seen ten or more times. The chain is built from TRBV4-1 and TRBJ1-6; D is unresolved. Trimming cost V 0 bases and J 0 bases, with 12 bases left between them. There are 18 residues in the CDR3. Per the germline V gene, CDR1 is MGHRA and CDR2 is YSYEKL. CDR3 sequence reads: CASSQDIARYSYNSPLHF. The CDR3 region has the DNA TGCGCCAGCAGCCAAGATATTGCGAGATACTCCTATAATTCACCCCTCCACTTT.

This chain connects TRBV5-1 to TRBJ2-2; D gene uncertain. CDR1 is SGHRS, CDR2 YFSETQ, per germline. Trimming left V 3 bases short and J 7 bases short, with 13 bases between. The CDR3 runs 14 residues. The CDR3, as DNA: TGCGCCAGCAGCTCGGACGGAGCCAGCGGGGAGCTGTTTTTT. Protein product: CASSSDGASGELFF.

The rearrangement links TRBV10-3 to TRBJ2-1; D possibly corresponds to TRBD1 (6 bases). The germline V and J ends were trimmed by 10 bases and 6 bases, with 10 bases remaining between them. The CDR3 is 11 residues long. Germline assignment: CDR1 ENHRY and CDR2 SYGVKD. CDR3 amino acids: CATGQTNEQFF. Written as DNA, the CDR3 is TGTGCCACCGGACAGACCAATGAGCAGTTCTTC.

The sample holds a few counts of this clonotype. The chain carries TRBV20-1 and TRBJ2-4; D perhaps matches TRBD1 (6 bases). Germline CDR1 and CDR2: DFQATT and SNEGSKA (reference sequence). The CDR3 totals 18 residues. Trimming pared 3 bases from V and 5 bases from J, leaving 26 bases between. CDR3 residues: CSASQLSGTPSSQNIQYF. CDR3 bases: TGCAGTGCTAGTCAGCTCTCCGGGACACCGAGTTCCCAAAACATTCAGTACTTC.

This clonotype has more than one count but fewer than ten. This chain uses TRBV20-1 with TRBJ1-5; D ambiguous. The CDR3 runs 14 residues. Germline CDR1 DFQATT, CDR2 SNEGSKA (reference sequence). The V end lost 3 bases, the J end lost 3 bases, and 12 bases lay between the germline ends. The CDR3 bases are TGCAGTGCTAGGCTGGAGACCTCCAATCAGCCCCAGCATTTT. Its protein is CSARLETSNQPQHF.

This clonotype was detected a few times. The chain is built from TRBV11-2 and TRBJ2-5; 10 positions match TRBD2. Germline lookup yields CDR1 SGHAT and CDR2 FQNNGV. The CDR3 runs 14 residues. J lost 5 bases, V lost 7 bases, and 7 bases had no gene match. As DNA, the CDR3 is TGTGCCAGCACCCTTAGCGGGGGGAGGGAGACCCAGTACTTC. Its translation is CASTLSGGRETQYF.

The chain couples TRBV12-3 or TRBV12-4 to TRBJ1-2, with D tentatively TRBD1 (5 bases). Trimming took off 6 bases at V and 6 bases at J, with 14 bases between the two ends. CDR3 length equals 13 residues. CDR3 bases: TGTGCCAGCAGCCAGCCCGGGGCTCATGGCTACACCTTC. This translates into CASSQPGAHGYTF.

This clonotype was counted at least ten times. This chain joins TRBV7-6 and TRBJ2-5; no definite D call. The germline V gene has CDR1 SGHVS and CDR2 FNYEAQ. Trimming left V 3 bases short and J 8 bases short, with 19 bases between. This CDR3 has 15 amino acids. The CDR3 loop reads CASSFYADGETTQYF. Here the CDR3 DNA reads TGTGCCAGCAGCTTTTATGCCGACGGTGAAACCACCCAGTACTTC.

This clonotype occurred many times. The chain carries TRBV30 and TRBJ1-6; tentatively, D is TRBD1 (5 bases). V lost 3 bases, J lost 13 bases, and 19 bases lay in between. This CDR3 comprises 14 residues. Per germline, CDR1 GTSNPN and CDR2 SVGIG (reference sequence). CDR3 residues: CAWRSGRMGAPLHF. In nucleotides, the CDR3 is TGTGCCTGGAGGTCGGGACGGATGGGAGCGCCCCTCCACTTT.

V gene TRBV11-2 combines with J gene TRBJ2-2; 15 bases match TRBD2. Per the germline V gene, CDR1 is SGHAT and CDR2 is FQNNGV. J lost 7 bases, V lost 7 bases, and 4 bases had no gene match. The CDR3 totals 15 residues. CDR3 nucleotides: TGTGCCAGCACCCCGGGACTAGCGGGAGGCGGGGAGCTGTTTTTT. This codes for CASTPGLAGGGELFF.

This chain links TRBV5-1 with TRBJ2-2, with D unresolved. Germline V gene sequence: CDR1 SGHRS, CDR2 YFSETQ. The CDR3 is made up of 14 amino acids. V lost 3 bases and J 3 bases, leaving 9 bases between the germline ends. The CDR3 bases are TGCGCCAGCAGCTCAAATCAATACACCGGGGAGCTGTTTTTT. Residues: CASSSNQYTGELFF.

Comment on this clonotype: Germline is not matched at one junction end, which may reflect a read error. V is TRBV6-1 and J is TRBJ1-6; possible D gene TRBD1, 5 bases. CDR1 and CDR2 from the germline V gene are MNHNS and SASEGT. The CDR3 covers 15 residues. The CDR3: CASSEAPGTDSPLHF. The CDR3 nucleotides read TGTGCCAGCAGTGAAGCGCCGGGGACCGATTCGCCCCTCCACTTT.

V is TRBV30 and J is TRBJ1-1, with a tentative D call TRBD1 (5 bases). CDR1 is GTSNPN and CDR2 is SVGIG in the germline V gene (reference sequence). V was clipped by 3 bases and J by 7 bases, with 15 bases between them. The CDR3 consists of 13 residues. CDR3 DNA sequence: TGTGCCTGGAGCCGAGGGACTGCGCTTGAAGCTTTCTTT. It translates to CAWSRGTALEAFF.

A few counts support this clonotype. The chain couples TRBV5-1 to TRBJ2-7; 7 bases map to TRBD1. From germline, CDR1 is SGHRS and CDR2 YFSETQ. The V segment lost 1 base and the J segment 3 bases; nucleotides outside the gene matches: 7. The length of the CDR3 is 15 residues. The CDR3 sequence is CASSLSPGQYYEQYF. As DNA, the CDR3 is TGCGCCAGCAGCTTGTCTCCGGGACAGTACTACGAGCAGTACTTC.